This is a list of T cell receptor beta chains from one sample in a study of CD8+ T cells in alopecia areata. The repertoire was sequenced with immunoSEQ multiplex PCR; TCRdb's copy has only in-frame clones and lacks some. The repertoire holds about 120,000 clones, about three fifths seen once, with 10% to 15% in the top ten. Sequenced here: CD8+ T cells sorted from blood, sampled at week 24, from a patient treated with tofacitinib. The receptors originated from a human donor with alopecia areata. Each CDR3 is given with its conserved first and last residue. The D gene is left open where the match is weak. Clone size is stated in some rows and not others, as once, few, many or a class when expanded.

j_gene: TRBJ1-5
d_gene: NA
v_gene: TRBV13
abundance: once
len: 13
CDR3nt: TGTGCCAGCAGCCGGGGTGAGAATCAGCCCCAGCATTTT
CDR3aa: CASSRGENQPQHF

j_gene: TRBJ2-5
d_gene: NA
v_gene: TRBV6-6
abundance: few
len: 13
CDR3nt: TGTGCCAGCAGGCTCGGCCACGAAGAGACCCAGTACTTC
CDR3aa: CASRLGHEETQYF

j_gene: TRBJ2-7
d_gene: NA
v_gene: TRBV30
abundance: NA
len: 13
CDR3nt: TGTGCCTGGAACCCGAGGACAGCCTACGAGCAGTACTTC
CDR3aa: CAWNPRTAYEQYF

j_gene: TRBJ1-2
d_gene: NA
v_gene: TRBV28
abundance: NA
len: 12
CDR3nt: TGTGCCAGCAGCCTCAGAGGGGAAGGCTACACCTTC
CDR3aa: CASSLRGEGYTF

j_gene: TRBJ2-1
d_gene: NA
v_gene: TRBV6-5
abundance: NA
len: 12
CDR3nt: TGTGCCAGCAGTTATGGCGGGGCGAAGCAGTTCTTC
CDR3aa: CASSYGGAKQFF

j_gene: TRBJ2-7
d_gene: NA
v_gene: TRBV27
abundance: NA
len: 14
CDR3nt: TGTGCCAGCAGTTTAGTGGGGGCTCCCTACGAGCAGTACTTC
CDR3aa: CASSLVGAPYEQYF

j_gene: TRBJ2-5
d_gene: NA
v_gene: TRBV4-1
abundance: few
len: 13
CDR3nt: TGCGCCAGCAGCCAAGATTCGGAGGAGACCCAGTACTTC
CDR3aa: CASSQDSEETQYF

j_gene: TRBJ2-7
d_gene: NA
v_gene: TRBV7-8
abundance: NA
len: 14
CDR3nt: TGTGCCAGCAGCTTATCCTCTGACTCCTACGAGCAGTACTTC
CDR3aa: CASSLSSDSYEQYF

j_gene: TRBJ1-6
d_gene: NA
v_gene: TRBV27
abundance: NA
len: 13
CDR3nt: TGTGCCAGCAGCTTTACTCAGGGTTCACCCCTCCACTTT
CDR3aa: CASSFTQGSPLHF

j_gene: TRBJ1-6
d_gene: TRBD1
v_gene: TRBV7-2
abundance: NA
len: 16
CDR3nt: TGTGCCAGCAGCTTAGGGGGACAGGGCTATAATTCACCCCTCCACTTT
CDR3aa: CASSLGGQGYNSPLHF

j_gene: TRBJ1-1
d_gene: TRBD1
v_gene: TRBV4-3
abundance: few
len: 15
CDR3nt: TGCGCCAGCAGCCACCCGGACAGGGGAGGCACTGAAGCTTTCTTT
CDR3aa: CASSHPDRGGTEAFF

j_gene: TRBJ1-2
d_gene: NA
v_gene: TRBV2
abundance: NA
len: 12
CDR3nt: TGTGCCAGCTTCAACTGGTGGTATGGCTACACCTTC
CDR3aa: CASFNWWYGYTF

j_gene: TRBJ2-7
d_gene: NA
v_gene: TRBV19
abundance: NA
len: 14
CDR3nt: TGTGCCAGTAGTATATCGACAGCCGACTACGAGCAGTACTTC
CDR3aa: CASSISTADYEQYF

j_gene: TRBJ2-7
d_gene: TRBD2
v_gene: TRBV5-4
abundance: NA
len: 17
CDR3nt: TGTGCCAGCAGCTCTGGCCCCCGATCGAGCGGGACCTACGAGCAGTACTTC
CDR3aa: CASSSGPRSSGTYEQYF

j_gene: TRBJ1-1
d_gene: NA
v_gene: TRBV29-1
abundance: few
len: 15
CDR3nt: TGCAGCGTTGAAAACCAAGGGGGGGACGTCACTGAAGCTTTCTTT
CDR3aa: CSVENQGGDVTEAFF

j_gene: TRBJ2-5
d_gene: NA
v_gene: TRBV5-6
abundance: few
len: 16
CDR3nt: TGTGCCAGCAGCTCGCCGTGGGGGTATGGACCAGAGACCCAGTACTTC
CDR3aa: CASSSPWGYGPETQYF

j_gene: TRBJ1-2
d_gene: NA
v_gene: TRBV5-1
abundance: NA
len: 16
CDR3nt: TGCGCCAGCAGCTTGACCCCATGGGACAAGAACTATGGCTACACCTTC
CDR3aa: CASSLTPWDKNYGYTF

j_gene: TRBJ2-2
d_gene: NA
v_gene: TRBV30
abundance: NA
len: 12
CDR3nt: TGTGCCTGGAGTGCGGCTTTCGGGGAGCTGTTTTTT
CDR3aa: CAWSAAFGELFF

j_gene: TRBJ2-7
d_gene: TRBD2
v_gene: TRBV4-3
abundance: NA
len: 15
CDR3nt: TGCGCCAGCAGCCAAGAGACTAGCGGGGTCTACGAGCAGTACTTC
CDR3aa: CASSQETSGVYEQYF

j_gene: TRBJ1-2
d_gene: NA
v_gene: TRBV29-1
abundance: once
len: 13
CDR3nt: TGCAGTGCTCTCAAGAGTGACAACTATGGCTACACCTTC
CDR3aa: CSALKSDNYGYTF

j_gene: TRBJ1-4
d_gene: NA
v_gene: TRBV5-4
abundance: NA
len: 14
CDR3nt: TGTGCCAGCAGCTTGGACAGGGCGGATGAAAAACTGTTTTTT
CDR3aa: CASSLDRADEKLFF

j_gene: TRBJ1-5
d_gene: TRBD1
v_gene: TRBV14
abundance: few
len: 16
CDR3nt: TGTGCCAGCACCTACTCTGACAGGGCTAGCAATCAGCCCCAGCATTTT
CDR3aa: CASTYSDRASNQPQHF

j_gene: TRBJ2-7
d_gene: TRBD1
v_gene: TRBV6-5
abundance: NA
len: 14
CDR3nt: TGTGCCAGCAGCCCCGGGACAGGGGTCTACGAGCAGTACTTC
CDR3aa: CASSPGTGVYEQYF

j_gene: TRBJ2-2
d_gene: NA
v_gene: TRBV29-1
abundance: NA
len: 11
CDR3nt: TGCAGCGTTGTCGTAGACGGGGAGCTGTTTTTT
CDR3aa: CSVVVDGELFF